A single sample gave rise to the 27 T cell receptor beta chains below, sequenced in a study of T cell clonotyping in hematopoietic cell transplantation. Here immunoSEQ multiplex PCR was the method, and the copy in TCRdb shows in-frame clones only, minus some. The sample shows fewer than 40,000 clones, 80% to 90% of them seen only once. Sequencing was done on a sample of peripheral blood mononuclear cells. Receptors originate from a woman between 35 and 50 years old in good health. Some clones in this sample may be carry-over from other donors' samples.

The chain employs TRBV2 and TRBJ2-1, with TRBD2 matching over 10 bases. The V segment lost 6 bases and the J segment 4 bases; nucleotides outside the gene matches: 6. The germline gives CDR1 SNHLY, CDR2 FYNNEI. The CDR3 is made up of 15 amino acids. The DNA for the CDR3 is TGTGCCAGCAGGAAATCTAGCGGGAGTTACAATGAGCAGTTCTTC. It specifies CASRKSSGSYNEQFF.

The J gene is TRBJ2-1, the V gene TRBV30; D unresolved. Trimming cost V 0 bases and J 7 bases, with 16 bases left between them. CDR1 is GTSNPN, CDR2 SVGIG, per germline (reference sequence). CDR3 length: 15 amino acids. CDR3 protein: CAWSVRALLGNEQFF. The DNA for the CDR3 is TGTGCCTGGAGTGTACGGGCCCTTCTAGGTAATGAGCAGTTCTTC.

This clone was seen only once. The chain recombines TRBV6-4 with TRBJ2-7; 10 bases fit TRBD2. The ends lost 6 bases at V and 5 bases at J; junction bases unmatched: 10. From germline, CDR1 is MRHNA and CDR2 SNTAGT. The CDR3 sequence is 15 residues long. The CDR3 bases are TGTGCCAGCAGCGCGACCCTAGCGGGAGAGAACGAGCAGTACTTC. Protein product: CASSATLAGENEQYF.

The chain uses TRBV5-1 and TRBJ2-3; 8 nucleotides line up with TRBD2. The CDR3 extends over 16 amino acids. Germline V gene lookup returns CDR1 SGHRS and CDR2 YFSETQ. V gave up 1 base and J gave up 2 bases; unmatched junction bases: 6. For the CDR3, the DNA is TGCGCCAGCAGCTTGAGGAGTAGCGGGGACACAGATACGCAGTATTTT. It specifies CASSLRSSGDTDTQYF.

This sequence joins TRBV11-2 and TRBJ2-7, with D possibly being TRBD1 (6 bases). V lost 1 base, J lost 3 bases, and 16 bases lay in between. Germline V gene data show CDR1 as SGHAT and CDR2 as FQNNGV. The CDR3 has 16 amino acids. CDR3 region: CASSLATDRYDYEQYF. The CDR3 DNA sequence: TGTGCCAGCAGCTTAGCCACAGACAGGTACGACTACGAGCAGTACTTC.

The chain couples TRBV5-1 to TRBJ2-7; D gene unclear. The CDR3 runs to 14 residues. The germline V and J ends were trimmed by 0 bases and 6 bases, with 13 bases remaining between them. Germline CDR1 reads SGHRS; CDR2 reads YFSETQ. CDR3 amino acids: CASSLGANPSEQYF. The CDR3 DNA is TGCGCCAGCAGCTTGGGGGCAAATCCCTCCGAGCAGTACTTC.

The rearrangement joins TRBV5-4 to TRBJ2-7; the D gene is possibly TRBD1 (6 bases). This CDR3 is built from 13 residues. The germline V gene encodes CDR1 SGHNT and CDR2 YYREEE (reference sequence). Between the trimmed V and J ends, which lost 4 bases and 3 bases, there was a span of 11 bases. The CDR3 region has the DNA TGTGCCAGCAGCCATCCGGACAGCTACGAGCAGTACTTC. The encoded protein is CASSHPDSYEQYF.

J is TRBJ2-7 and V is TRBV7-2; D ambiguous. Germline assignment: CDR1 SGHTA and CDR2 FQGNSA. The CDR3 length is 14 residues. Trimming cost V 5 bases and J 0 bases, with 11 bases left between them. CDR3 sequence: CASSPEPSSYEQYF. The CDR3 DNA follows: TGTGCCAGCAGCCCGGAGCCTAGCTCCTACGAGCAGTACTTC.

CDR3: CASSLGASGTEAFF. The CDR3 bases are TGTGCCAGCAGCTTGGGGGCATCTGGCACTGAAGCTTTCTTT. The rearrangement links TRBV11-3 to TRBJ1-1, with a weak D call TRBD1 (6 bases). Germline V gene sequence: CDR1 SGHNT, CDR2 YENEEA. Trimming removed 3 bases from V and 4 bases from J, with 12 bases in between. The CDR3 extends over 14 amino acids. The full variable domain, rest sourced from reference TRBV11-3 and TRBJ1-1, is EAGVVQSPRYKIIEKKQPVAFWCNPISGHNTLYWYLQNLGQGPELLIRYENEEAVDDSQLPKDRFSAERLKGVDSTLKIQPAELGDSAVYLCASSLGASGTEAFFGQGTRLTVV.

This chain uses TRBV5-1 with TRBJ1-2; D gene ambiguous. Per germline, CDR1 SGHRS and CDR2 YFSETQ. V gave up 5 bases and J gave up 8 bases, with 16 bases separating them. The CDR3 is 13 amino acids. CDR3 residues: CASREGLAQGYTF. The CDR3 DNA sequence: TGCGCCAGCAGGGAGGGCCTAGCTCAGGGCTACACCTTC.

This chain links TRBV5-6 with TRBJ1-5; D not certain. Germline V gene sequence: CDR1 SGHDT, CDR2 YYEEEE. V lost 5 bases and J 3 bases, leaving 12 bases between the germline ends. The CDR3 runs 14 residues. CDR3 region: CASSPVGDNQPQHF. The DNA of the CDR3 is TGTGCCAGCAGTCCCGTCGGAGACAATCAGCCCCAGCATTTT.

This sequence joins TRBV5-1 and TRBJ1-4; unclear D gene. Looked up from germline, CDR1 is SGHRS and CDR2 is YFSETQ. This CDR3 is 15 amino acids long. Trimming pared 1 base from V and 0 bases from J, leaving 7 bases between. The CDR3 region has the DNA TGCGCCAGCAGCTTGAACAGCGCAACTAATGAAAAACTGTTTTTT. Amino acid sequence: CASSLNSATNEKLFF.

The chain uses TRBV4-2 and TRBJ1-1; D is ambiguous. Germline V gives CDR1 LGHNA, CDR2 YNFKEQ. The CDR3 runs 12 residues. V was pared by 4 bases and J by 4 bases, with 7 bases between. This chain's CDR3 is CASSLRATEAFF. The CDR3, as DNA: TGTGCCAGCAGCCTACGTGCCACTGAAGCTTTCTTT.

This sequence joins TRBV7-3 and TRBJ2-1; 10 nucleotides align to TRBD1. CDR1 and CDR2 (germline): SGHTA, FQGTGA. V lost 5 bases and J lost 4; bases outside the gene matches: 5. CDR3 size: 15 residues. The CDR3 reads CASSARQGAYNEQFF. DNA of the CDR3: TGTGCCAGCAGCGCACGACAGGGGGCTTACAATGAGCAGTTCTTC.

V usage is TRBV19 and J usage is TRBJ2-7, with TRBD1 identical over 8 bases. The V segment lost 5 bases and the J segment 5 bases; nucleotides outside the gene matches: 11. Germline V gene data show CDR1 as LNHDA and CDR2 as SQIVND (reference sequence). This CDR3 region has 15 residues. The CDR3 reads CASSPRQGSSHEQYF. The CDR3, as DNA: TGTGCCAGTAGTCCAAGACAGGGGTCGTCCCACGAGCAGTACTTC.

This clone has just a few counts. The genes are TRBV5-1 and TRBJ1-2; D possibly corresponds to TRBD1 (6 bases). V dropped 4 bases and J dropped 1 base, with 14 bases sitting between them. Looked up from germline, CDR1 is SGHRS and CDR2 is YFSETQ. The CDR3 length is 15 residues. The CDR3 loop reads CASSLSTGNNYGYTF. In DNA, the CDR3 is TGCGCCAGCAGCCTGTCGACAGGCAATAACTATGGCTACACCTTC.

The chain joins TRBV15 to TRBJ2-4, with TRBD1 matching 9 bases. The CDR3 runs to 17 residues. Germline V gives CDR1 LNHNV, CDR2 YYDKDF (reference sequence). V lost 2 bases to trimming and J lost 7 bases; unmatched junction nucleotides: 12. As DNA, the CDR3 is TGTGCCACCAGCAGATCCTTACAGGGGGCGGAGGGGAACATTCAGTACTTC. This codes for CATSRSLQGAEGNIQYF.

The chain combines TRBV5-1 with TRBJ2-7; either TRBD1 or TRBD2 may fit D (6 bases each). Looked up from germline, CDR1 is SGHRS and CDR2 is YFSETQ. Trimming stripped 4 bases from V and 3 bases from J, with 14 bases between. This CDR3 has 14 residues. CDR3 DNA: TGCGCCAGCAGCACTGGGGGGCCTAGCTACGAGCAGTACTTC. It specifies CASSTGGPSYEQYF.

This chain links TRBV10-3 with TRBJ2-7; 11 bases line up with TRBD2. The ends lost 6 bases at V and 0 bases at J; junction bases unmatched: 10. The germline V gene encodes CDR1 ENHRY and CDR2 SYGVKD. This CDR3 is built from 17 residues. Here the CDR3 reads CAISQGLGTSGSYEQYF. As DNA, the CDR3 is TGTGCCATCAGCCAAGGGTTGGGGACTAGCGGCTCCTACGAGCAGTACTTC.

This clone was detected once. V and J are TRBV28 and TRBJ1-1; D might be TRBD1 (6 bases). Germline lookup yields CDR1 MDHEN and CDR2 SYDVKM. The CDR3 length is 14 residues. V gave up 4 bases and J gave up 3 bases, with 12 bases separating them. CDR3: CASSSTGADTEAFF. The CDR3 DNA follows: TGTGCCAGCAGTTCGACAGGAGCCGACACTGAAGCTTTCTTT.

The chain carries TRBV6-1 and TRBJ1-2; possible D gene TRBD1, 6 bases. CDR1 and CDR2 from the germline V gene are MNHNS and SASEGT. Trimming stripped 7 bases from V and 3 bases from J, with 12 bases between. This CDR3 comprises 13 residues. The CDR3 protein is CASNRDSDYGYTF. The CDR3 bases are TGTGCCAGCAACAGGGATAGCGACTATGGCTACACCTTC.

The J gene is TRBJ1-2, the V gene TRBV19; D gene ambiguous. Germline assignment: CDR1 LNHDA and CDR2 SQIVND (reference sequence). Trimming cost V 3 bases and J 4 bases, with 6 bases left between them. The CDR3 consists of 12 residues. In DNA form, the CDR3 reads TGTGCCAGTAGTATCCCGGGCTATGGCTACACCTTC. As protein: CASSIPGYGYTF. Based on the CDR3 plus reference TRBV19 and TRBJ1-2, the full variable domain is DGGITQSPKYLFRKEGQNVTLSCEQNLNHDAMYWYRQDPGQGLRLIYYSQIVNDFQKGDIAEGYSVSREKKESFPLTVTSAQKNPTAFYLCASSIPGYGYTFGSGTRLTVV.

This rearrangement joins TRBV5-1 to TRBJ2-7; TRBD2 agrees at 8 bases. The CDR3 loop spans 13 amino acids. The germline gives CDR1 SGHRS, CDR2 YFSETQ. V was pared by 2 bases and J by 6 bases, with 4 bases of the junction left unmatched. The CDR3 region is CASSLGTSREQYF. The CDR3, as DNA: TGCGCCAGCAGCTTAGGGACTAGTCGCGAGCAGTACTTC.

The chain uses TRBV7-2 and TRBJ2-1; 10 nucleotides agree with TRBD2. J lost 10 bases, V lost 8 bases, and 14 bases had no gene match. The CDR3 loop spans 15 amino acids. CDR1 SGHTA and CDR2 FQGNSA come from the germline V gene. CDR3 residues: CASVFLAGVHSEQFF. DNA for the CDR3: TGTGCCAGCGTTTTCCTAGCGGGAGTTCATTCCGAGCAGTTCTTC.

The chain combines TRBV4-1 with TRBJ2-5, with TRBD2 matching over 9 bases. The V and J ends lost 2 bases and 2 bases, in that order; junction bases with no gene match: 6. Germline lookup yields CDR1 MGHRA and CDR2 YSYEKL. The CDR3 spans 16 residues. In DNA form, the CDR3 reads TGCGCCAGCAGCCAATGGGCTAGCGGGGCGCAAGAGACCCAGTACTTC. It specifies CASSQWASGAQETQYF.

J is TRBJ1-1 and V is TRBV7-9; D is perhaps TRBD1 (5 bases). In germline, CDR1 is SEHNR, CDR2 FQNEAQ (reference sequence). The CDR3 contains 15 residues. Between the trimmed V and J ends, which lost 2 bases and 7 bases, there was a span of 17 bases. This chain's CDR3 is CASSLTRAHGGEAFF. The CDR3 coding sequence is TGTGCCAGCAGCTTAACCAGGGCTCACGGGGGTGAAGCTTTCTTT.

This clone was observed a few times. V gene TRBV5-1 combines with J gene TRBJ2-7; TRBD2 aligns across 12 bases. V shed 4 bases and J 6 bases; nucleotides not matched to a gene: 8. The CDR3 has 15 residues. CDR1 SGHRS and CDR2 YFSETQ come from the germline V gene. The CDR3 reads CASSPRTSGAIEQYF. In DNA, the CDR3 is TGCGCCAGCAGCCCCCGGACTAGCGGGGCTATCGAGCAGTACTTC.